One sample yielded the 22 T cell receptor beta chains listed below, sequenced in a study of T cells in Graves' hyperthyroidism and ophthalmopathy. Amplification of TCR beta CDR3 regions was performed using RNA transcripts as template. The study used the HTBI primer set for a first-round RT-PCR of the TCR CDR3. TCRdb ran MiXCR on the multiplex PCR reads and lists one entry per CDR3 protein. This table holds around 350,000 distinct CDR3 sequences, about 14% found once. The sequenced sample was blood. All receptors come from a woman under 40 with Graves' ophthalmopathy.

The J gene is TRBJ2-1, the V gene TRBV11-3, with TRBD2 matching over 7 bases. Germline CDR1 and CDR2: SGHNT and YENEEA. This CDR3 has 14 amino acids. V dropped 8 bases and J dropped 10; count of bases not matched to a gene: 14. CDR3 loop: CASGERGVEEEQFF. Here the CDR3 DNA reads TGTGCCAGCGGAGAGCGGGGAGTAGAGGAGGAGCAGTTCTTC.

The chain combines TRBV19 with TRBJ1-5, with TRBD1 matching over 9 bases. Germline V lookup: CDR1 LNHDA, CDR2 SQIVND (reference sequence). CDR3 length: 14 amino acids. With V trimmed by 8 bases and J by 5 bases, 7 bases remained unmatched. The CDR3 protein is CASSTGGPYQPQHF. CDR3 in DNA: TGTGCCAGTTCGACAGGGGGGCCCTATCAGCCCCAGCATTTT.

This clonotype was detected ten times or more. V usage is TRBV30 and J usage is TRBJ1-6; the D gene is possibly TRBD1 (5 bases). The CDR3 contains 14 residues. V lost 4 bases to trimming and J lost 4 bases, with 11 bases between them. Per the germline V gene, CDR1 is GTSNPN and CDR2 is SVGIG (reference sequence). The CDR3 spells CAWTGGQYNSPLHF. The CDR3, as DNA: TGTGCCTGGACCGGGGGTCAGTATAATTCACCCCTCCACTTT. Together with reference TRBV30 and TRBJ1-6, the CDR3 gives the full variable domain: SQTIHQWPATLVQPVGSPLSLECTVEGTSNPNLYWYRQAAGRGLQLLFYSVGIGQISSEVPQNLSASRPQDRQFILSSKKLLLSDSGFYLCAWTGGQYNSPLHFGNGTRLTVT.

This clonotype was seen repeatedly, ten times or more. The chain is built from TRBV6-1 and TRBJ2-1, with 12 nucleotides matching TRBD2. Trimming removed 2 bases from V and 6 bases from J; junction bases left unmatched: 11. The CDR3 consists of 18 residues. CDR1 is MNHNS, CDR2 SASEGT, per germline. The CDR3 DNA reads as TGTGCCAGCAGTGAAAGAACGACTAGCGGGGGACTTGGCAATGAGCAGTTCTTC. Amino acid sequence: CASSERTTSGGLGNEQFF.

This clonotype was found many times. The chain couples TRBV28 to TRBJ1-1; weak D call: TRBD1 (5 bases). In germline, CDR1 is MDHEN, CDR2 SYDVKM. The germline V and J ends were trimmed by 4 bases and 10 bases, with 10 bases remaining between them. The CDR3 length is 11 residues. CDR3 coding DNA: TGTGCCAGCAGTTGGATCGGGGGAGCTTTCTTT. Protein sequence: CASSWIGGAFF.

This clonotype occurred many times. V is TRBV5-8 and J is TRBJ2-4, with 10 positions matching TRBD1. The CDR3 is 17 residues long. Germline-derived CDR1 and CDR2 are SGHTS and YDEGEE. Trimming cost V 0 bases and J 2 bases; bases outside gene matches: 5. CDR3 amino acids: CASSLGTGQGTKNIQYF. The CDR3 bases are TGTGCCAGCAGCTTGGGGACGGGACAGGGGACCAAAAACATTCAGTACTTC.

This clonotype was seen at least ten times. The chain couples TRBV7-9 to TRBJ2-7; 8 nucleotides align to TRBD1. CDR3 size: 19 residues. From germline, CDR1 is SEHNR and CDR2 FQNEAQ (reference sequence). The V and J ends lost 5 bases and 0 bases, in that order; junction bases with no gene match: 18. CDR3 loop: CASSQRTGKPKNLSYEQYF. The CDR3 nucleotides are TGTGCCAGCAGCCAACGGACAGGGAAGCCAAAAAACCTCTCCTACGAGCAGTACTTC.

At least ten counts were recorded for this clonotype. The gene calls are TRBV30 and TRBJ2-7; the match to TRBD1 covers 7 bases. The CDR3 has 12 residues. Germline V gene data show CDR1 as GTSNPN and CDR2 as SVGIG (reference sequence). V shed 5 bases, J shed 5 bases, and the junction held 6 bases outside the gene matches. The CDR3, as DNA: TGTGCCTGGGGGGAGACAGGGCACGAGCAGTACTTC. Its translation is CAWGETGHEQYF. The variable domain in full, completed from reference TRBV30 and TRBJ2-7, reads SQTIHQWPATLVQPVGSPLSLECTVEGTSNPNLYWYRQAAGRGLQLLFYSVGIGQISSEVPQNLSASRPQDRQFILSSKKLLLSDSGFYLCAWGETGHEQYFGPGTRLTVT.

This clonotype was observed many times. This sequence joins TRBV20-1 and TRBJ2-1; TRBD2 agrees at 7 bases. CDR3 length: 13 residues. The germline CDR1 and CDR2 sequences are DFQATT and SNEGSKA (reference sequence). The trim removed 5 bases at V and 0 bases at J, leaving 1 base unmatched. CDR3 DNA: TGCAGTGCTGGGGGGGGCTCCTACAATGAGCAGTTCTTC. Its translation: CSAGGGSYNEQFF.

This clonotype was found a few times. The rearrangement links TRBV19 to TRBJ2-1; D is possibly TRBD1 (6 bases). Germline CDR1 and CDR2: LNHDA and SQIVND (reference sequence). The CDR3 extends over 12 amino acids. V lost 5 bases, J lost 12 bases, and 14 bases lay in between. CDR3: CASSSGQPRQFF. For the CDR3, the DNA is TGTGCCAGTAGTTCAGGACAGCCTAGGCAGTTCTTC.

The gene calls are TRBV14 and TRBJ2-5; D is unresolved. CDR3 length: 11 amino acids. The germline V gene encodes CDR1 SGHDN and CDR2 FVKESK. Between the trimmed V and J ends, which lost 3 bases and 5 bases, there was a span of 4 bases. The CDR3 sequence is CASSHAETQYF. CDR3 DNA sequence: TGTGCCAGCAGCCATGCCGAGACCCAGTACTTC.

This clonotype was seen repeatedly, ten times or more. The chain recombines TRBV2 with TRBJ2-2; D might be TRBD1 (6 bases). V lost 6 bases, J lost 6 bases, and 20 bases lay in between. Germline CDR1 reads SNHLY; CDR2 reads FYNNEI. This CDR3 is 16 amino acids long. This CDR3 is CASSSPRDIFAGELFF. CDR3 bases: TGTGCCAGCAGCTCACCCCGGGACATTTTCGCCGGGGAGCTGTTTTTT.

This clonotype was seen ten or more times. The J gene is TRBJ2-5, the V gene TRBV7-9; tentative D call: TRBD1 (5 bases). The CDR3 contains 13 residues. Trimming cost V 5 bases and J 4 bases, with 11 bases left between them. Germline values: CDR1 SEHNR, CDR2 FQNEAQ (reference sequence). In nucleotides, the CDR3 is TGTGCCAGCAGCCTCAGGGCCAGAGAGACCCAGTACTTC. The encoded protein is CASSLRARETQYF.

The table lists this clonotype with many counts. The chain combines TRBV24-1 with TRBJ2-2, with 7 bases identical to TRBD2. Germline assignment: CDR1 KGHDR and CDR2 SFDVKD. V dropped 4 bases and J dropped 3; count of bases not matched to a gene: 10. The CDR3 contains 17 residues. DNA of the CDR3: TGTGCCACCAGTGACACGGGGCCAGCGGGATACACCGGGGAGCTGTTTTTT. Amino acids: CATSDTGPAGYTGELFF.

This clonotype has ten or more counts. This chain connects TRBV12-3 or TRBV12-4 to TRBJ1-4; D gene unclear. With 6 bases removed from V and 11 bases from J, the gap between germline ends came to 10 bases. This CDR3 region has 11 residues. The CDR3 bases are TGTGCCAGCAGCCTAGGTGCGAAACTGTTTTTT. Protein sequence: CASSLGAKLFF.

This clonotype has a count of ten or more. This chain joins TRBV7-9 and TRBJ1-1, with D maybe TRBD1 (6 bases). The CDR3 has 15 residues. V lost 5 bases to trimming and J lost 1 base, with 14 bases between them. Germline assignment: CDR1 SEHNR and CDR2 FQNEAQ (reference sequence). DNA of the CDR3: TGTGCCAGCAGCGCCCCCGGGACACAGAACACTGAAGCTTTCTTT. It is translated as CASSAPGTQNTEAFF.

This chain joins TRBV19 and TRBJ1-2; possibly TRBD1 for D (5 bases). This CDR3 spans 12 amino acids. Germline V gene data show CDR1 as LNHDA and CDR2 as SQIVND (reference sequence). The germline V and J ends were trimmed by 8 bases and 2 bases, with 9 bases remaining between them. The CDR3 region is CASQKGNYGYTF. The CDR3 coding sequence is TGTGCCAGTCAGAAGGGGAACTATGGCTACACCTTC.

This clonotype appeared many times. This chain joins TRBV12-3 or TRBV12-4 and TRBJ1-2; D not resolved. V was trimmed by 3 bases and J by 5 bases, leaving 10 bases between them. The CDR3 sequence is 13 residues long. The CDR3 reads CASSFNQPYGYTF. Here the CDR3 DNA reads TGTGCCAGCAGTTTTAATCAGCCGTATGGCTACACCTTC.

This clonotype has only a few counts. A much larger clone is a single base away; this may be a read error. V is TRBV28 and J is TRBJ1-3; no clear D. Looked up from germline, CDR1 is MDHEN and CDR2 is SYDVKM. Trimming pared 1 base from V and 11 bases from J, leaving 12 bases between. The CDR3 covers 13 residues. The CDR3 nucleotides are TGTGCCAGCAGTTTATCTCGAGGATACGCCATATATTTT. Residues: CASSLSRGYAIYF.

This clonotype was counted only a few times. The chain combines TRBV6-5 with TRBJ1-2; unclear D gene. Germline CDR1 and CDR2: MNHEY and SVGAGI. This CDR3 is built from 13 residues. Trimming left V 11 bases short and J 3 bases short, with 16 bases between. As DNA, the CDR3 is TGTGCCGGGAGTTGGCAGGTGTACTATGGCTACACCTTC. Its translation: CAGSWQVYYGYTF.

The rearrangement joins TRBV2 to TRBJ2-4, with TRBD2 matching over 13 bases. After removal of 5 bases from V and 0 bases from J, the junction contained 7 bases not matched to a gene. The CDR3 has 18 residues. Germline CDR1 SNHLY, CDR2 FYNNEI. The CDR3 coding sequence is TGTGCCAGCAGTTCGACTAGCGGGGGGACCCTAGCCAAAAACATTCAGTACTTC. As protein: CASSSTSGGTLAKNIQYF.

V is TRBV6-4 and J is TRBJ2-7; D may be TRBD2 (5 bases). This CDR3 spans 16 amino acids. Trimming removed 2 bases at V and 1 base at J, with 15 bases between. The germline V gene encodes CDR1 MRHNA and CDR2 SNTAGT. CDR3 loop: CASSDPWTPGSYEQYF. CDR3 nucleotide sequence: TGTGCCAGCAGTGACCCTTGGACTCCTGGGTCCTACGAGCAGTACTTC.